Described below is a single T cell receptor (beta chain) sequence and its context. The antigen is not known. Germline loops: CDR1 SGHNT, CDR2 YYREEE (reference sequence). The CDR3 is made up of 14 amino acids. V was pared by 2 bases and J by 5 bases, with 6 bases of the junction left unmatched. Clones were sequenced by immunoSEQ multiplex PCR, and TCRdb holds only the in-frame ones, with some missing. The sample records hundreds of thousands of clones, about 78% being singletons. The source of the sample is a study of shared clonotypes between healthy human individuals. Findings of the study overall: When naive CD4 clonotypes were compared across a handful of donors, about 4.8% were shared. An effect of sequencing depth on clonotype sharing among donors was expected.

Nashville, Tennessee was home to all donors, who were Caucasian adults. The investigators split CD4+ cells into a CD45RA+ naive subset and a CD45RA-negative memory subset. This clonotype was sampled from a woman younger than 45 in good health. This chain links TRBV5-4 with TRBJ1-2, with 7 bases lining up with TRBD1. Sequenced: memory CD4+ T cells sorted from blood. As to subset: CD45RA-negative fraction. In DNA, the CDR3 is TGTGCCAGCAGCTTAGATCACAGGGGATATGGCTACACCTTC. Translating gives CASSLDHRGYGYTF.